The present T cell receptor (beta chain) was sequenced within a study of T cell responses to AZD1222 COVID-19 vaccine. The assay was immunoSEQ multiplex PCR, and TCRdb's table has in-frame clones only and misses some. The data contain 80,000 to 100,000 clones, about 86% of them singletons. Germline loops: CDR1 MNHEY, CDR2 SVGEGT. The CDR3 is 16 residues long. The V segment lost 2 bases and the J segment 5 bases; nucleotides outside the gene matches: 8. For this clone: The antigen remains unidentified.

Findings and caveats of the study: Regions 160-218 and 743-854 dominated among vaccine-associated CD4 TCRs spanning spike.

Specimen: peripheral blood, collected 28 days after the second AZD1222 dose. This clonotype was sampled from an adult who received the AZD1222 COVID-19 vaccine. The chain joins TRBV6-2 or TRBV6-3 to TRBJ2-5, with TRBD2 matching 10 bases. CDR3 in DNA: TGTGCCAGCAGTTACGCGGCTAGCGGGGGCGGGGAGACCCAGTACTTC. Amino acids: CASSYAASGGGETQYF.